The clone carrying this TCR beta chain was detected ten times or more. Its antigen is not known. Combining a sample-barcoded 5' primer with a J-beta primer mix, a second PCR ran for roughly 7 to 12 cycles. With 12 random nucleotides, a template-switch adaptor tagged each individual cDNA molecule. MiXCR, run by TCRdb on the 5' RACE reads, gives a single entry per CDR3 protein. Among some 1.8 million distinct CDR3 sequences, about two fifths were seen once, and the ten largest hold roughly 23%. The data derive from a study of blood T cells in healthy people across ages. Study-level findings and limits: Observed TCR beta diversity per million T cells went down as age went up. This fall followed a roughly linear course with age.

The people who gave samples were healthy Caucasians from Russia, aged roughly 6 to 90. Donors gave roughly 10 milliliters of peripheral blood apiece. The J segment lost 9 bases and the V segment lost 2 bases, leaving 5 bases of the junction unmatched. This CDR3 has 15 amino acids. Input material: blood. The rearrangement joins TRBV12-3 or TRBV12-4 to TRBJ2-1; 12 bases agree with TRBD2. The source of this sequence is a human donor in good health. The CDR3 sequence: CASSLLAGGPGEQFF. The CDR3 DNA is TGTGCCAGCAGTTTACTAGCGGGGGGGCCGGGTGAGCAGTTCTTC.